This T cell receptor beta chain was identified during a study of blood T cell repertoires in COVID-19. The CDR3 sequence is 15 residues long. The J segment lost 7 bases and the V segment lost 8 bases, leaving 11 bases of the junction unmatched. The germline V gene has CDR1 SGHVS and CDR2 FNYEAQ. Each participant's cohort was designated according to participant-reported clinical history. This clone was detected only once. The assay was immunoSEQ multiplex PCR, and TCRdb's table has in-frame clones only and misses some. The sample lists hundreds of thousands of clones; over 75% were seen once. The sequence derives from a middle-aged woman with acute COVID-19. Sequencing was done on a sample of PBMCs or T cells enriched from blood (not recorded which). The chain links TRBV7-6 to TRBJ1-4, with TRBD1 matching 9 bases. The CDR3 DNA follows: TGTGCCAGCGGAGGGGAACAGGGGGCGTTTGAAAAACTGTTTTTT. Its translation is CASGGEQGAFEKLFF. Full variable domain (outside the CDR3, taken from reference TRBV7-6 and TRBJ1-4): GAGVSQSPRYKVTKRGQDVALRCDPISGHVSLYWYRQALGQGPEFLTYFNYEAQQDKSGLPNDRFSAERPEGSISTLTIQRTEQRDSAMYRCASGGEQGAFEKLFFGSGTQLSVL.